A selection of T cell receptor beta chains follows, all from one sample in a study of OX40 agonist ivuxolimab in advanced cancers. TCRdb keeps only in-frame clones here, not all; method: immunoSEQ multiplex PCR. The sample lists 55,000 to 65,000 clones, approximately 90% occurring once. Sequenced here: CD4+ or CD8+ T cells sorted from blood, sampled in a trial of the OX40 agonist ivuxolimab. These receptors came from an adult with an advanced solid tumor such as melanoma, head and neck, liver or kidney cancer. Each CDR3 is given with its conserved first and last residue.

J | V | CDR3
TRBJ1-2 | TRBV6-5 | CASSYGGNYGYTF
TRBJ2-5 | TRBV7-2 | CASSFGLAGEGGQYF
TRBJ2-1 | TRBV4-2 | CASSLAGGQDYNEQFF
TRBJ2-5 | TRBV10-3 | CATLDGGETQYF
TRBJ1-4 | TRBV19 | CASSKTGINEKLFF
TRBJ1-1 | TRBV6-5 | CASSYSWQGDTEAFF
TRBJ2-5 | TRBV6-1 | CASRGTAESGTQYF
TRBJ2-1 | TRBV27 | CASNSIGPLTYTSHEQFF
TRBJ2-5 | TRBV29-1 | CSTRAQQETQYF
TRBJ2-1 | TRBV30 | CAWRTYNEQFF
TRBJ1-2 | TRBV6-5 | CASSYLAGYYGYTF
TRBJ2-7 | TRBV7-9 | CASSFLPSGAGGYEQYF
TRBJ1-4 | TRBV6-1 | CASSGQGFNEKLFF
TRBJ2-7 | TRBV11-3 | CASSPTGGTNYEQYF
TRBJ2-7 | TRBV6-5 | CASSQGDFSYEQYF
TRBJ1-1 | TRBV7-2 | CASSLVGGAVNTEAFF
TRBJ2-3 | TRBV9 | CASSVGLAGRDTQYF
TRBJ2-7 | TRBV6-6 | CASKERTVSYEQYF
TRBJ2-3 | TRBV6-5 | CASSRGGSTDTQYF
TRBJ2-1 | TRBV27 | CASSSTPSGTYNEQFF
TRBJ2-7 | TRBV11-2 | CASTPRLAASSRPEYEQYF
TRBJ1-1 | TRBV7-2 | CASSVQENTEAFF
TRBJ2-7 | TRBV7-9 | CASSPAGGRLSYEQYF
TRBJ2-3 | TRBV10-3 | CAIRSQGSSTDTQYF
TRBJ2-5 | TRBV15 | CATSRNRGETQYF
TRBJ1-5 | TRBV19 | CASRQGVGQPQHF
TRBJ1-3 | TRBV2 | CASIIGHSGNTIYF
TRBJ2-1 | TRBV14 | CASSQELSPYNEQFF
TRBJ1-2 | TRBV2 | CASSGGQGTYGYTF
TRBJ2-7 | TRBV6-5 | CASSPSGPSSYEQYF
TRBJ2-7 | TRBV5-1 | CASSPGTFTYEQYF
TRBJ1-3 | TRBV19 | CASSSQNLQGNTIYF
TRBJ1-1 | TRBV7-9 | CASSPLGGNTEAFF
TRBJ2-5 | TRBV6-5 | CASSPGTGSQETQYF
TRBJ1-1 | TRBV10-2 | CASSESGDMGRAFF
TRBJ2-7 | TRBV14 | CASSQVQGYEQYF
TRBJ2-7 | TRBV4-1 | CASSQAPSGTYEQYF
TRBJ2-2 | TRBV6-1 | CASSVRDSANTGELFF
TRBJ2-7 | TRBV5-6 | CASSLVAGSRREQYF
TRBJ2-3 | TRBV5-1 | CASSLGTVGTDTQYF
TRBJ1-5 | TRBV28 | CASDGSDHQPQHF
TRBJ2-5 | TRBV4-1 | CASSRASGPPEETQYF
TRBJ2-2 | TRBV19 | CASSIDTTLGGRTGELFF
TRBJ1-2 | TRBV10-2 | CASSESQAGKGYTF
TRBJ1-1 | TRBV19 | CASSSGQGVGNTEAFF
TRBJ2-1 | TRBV5-4 | CASSHRVAANSYNEQFF
TRBJ1-4 | TRBV5-4 | CASSLVTGEKLFF
TRBJ2-1 | TRBV27 | CASNPFGPKSSYNEQFF
TRBJ2-5 | TRBV25-1 | CASRERGRGETQYF
NA | TRBV27 | CASSLRQGSPYEQYF
TRBJ2-1 | TRBV4-1 | CASSPRGVAGEFNEQFF
TRBJ1-4 | TRBV4-1 | CASSQTGQGREKLFF
TRBJ2-1 | TRBV19 | CASSNGRLFGEQFF
TRBJ2-1 | TRBV27 | CASSSQRLAGVLNEQFF
TRBJ2-2 | TRBV19 | CASGAGTANTGELFF
TRBJ2-1 | TRBV2 | CASSPEREWGNEQFF
TRBJ2-5 | TRBV7-9 | CASSLNGRSEETQYF
TRBJ2-2 | TRBV2 | CASSDGSGRAGELFF
TRBJ2-1 | TRBV19 | CASSIDPSGSGGKQFF
TRBJ1-1 | TRBV7-2 | CASSSNRGFTEAFF